This entry lists 7 T cell receptor beta chains sequenced from one sample in a study of monozygotic twins with inflammatory bowel disease. TCRdb re-analyzed the 5' RACE reads; it lists each CDR3 protein once, without DNA. The listing contains around 370,000 distinct CDR3 sequences. The sample was blood. All receptors come from a human donor with ulcerative colitis or Crohn's disease, or a healthy co-twin of an affected twin (not recorded which).

The J gene is TRBJ2-3, the V gene TRBV28. The CDR3 runs to 15 residues. Germline CDR1 reads MDHEN; CDR2 reads SYDVKM. The CDR3 here is CASSLFGVGPDTQYF.

The genes are TRBV7-2 and TRBJ2-7; TCRdb proposes TRBD2, but this gene call is untestable without DNA. CDR3 length: 15 amino acids. In germline, CDR1 is SGHTA, CDR2 FQGNSA. The CDR3: CASSLGTAISYEQYF.

This chain uses TRBV5-4 with TRBJ1-1; TCRdb's D call of TRBD1 is untestable without DNA. This CDR3 has 14 residues. Germline V gives CDR1 SGHNT, CDR2 YYREEE (reference sequence). The CDR3 loop reads CASSSEQAGTEAFF.

V and J are TRBV7-2 and TRBJ1-6. CDR3 length: 16 residues. Per germline, CDR1 SGHTA and CDR2 FQGNSA. CDR3 in amino acids: CASSLYGRSYNSPLHF.

The chain's CDR3 is CSANTPLGLGTQYF. V is TRBV20-1 and J is TRBJ2-5; the TCRdb call, TRBD1, lacks DNA for checking. This CDR3 region has 14 residues. The V gene's germline CDR1 is DFQATT and CDR2 SNEGSKA (reference sequence).

The J gene is TRBJ2-1, the V gene TRBV6-5. The CDR3 is 15 amino acids. The germline V gene has CDR1 MNHEY and CDR2 SVGAGI. CDR3 protein: CASSYKGIAYNEQFF.

This chain connects TRBV11-2 to TRBJ1-1; TCRdb returns TRBD1, unconfirmable since there is no DNA. The length of the CDR3 is 19 residues. CDR1 and CDR2 (germline): SGHAT, FQNNGV. CDR3 residues: CASSLDSPGGSPWNTEAFF.